One and the same sample provided the 14 T cell receptor beta chains below, sequenced in a study of cytomegalovirus exposure and HLA in healthy donors. With 60 Vbeta and 13 Jbeta primers, the PCR was carried out. Only in-frame clones appear in the TCRdb table, and some are missing; sequencing was by immunoSEQ multiplex PCR. The table has under 200,000 clones, about 80% seen once. The sample consisted of PBMCs. Source of these receptors: a girl aged 5-17 years in good health and CMV-seropositive.

This clone was picked up one time. The CDR3, as DNA: TGTGCCAGCAGTGAAAGAACTGGAGGCACAGATACGCAGTATTTT. It encodes CASSERTGGTDTQYF. The chain is built from TRBV2 and TRBJ2-3; no clear D gene. With 2 bases removed from V and 1 base from J, the gap between germline ends came to 10 bases. The CDR3 contains 15 residues. Germline CDR1 and CDR2: SNHLY and FYNNEI.

The V and J genes are TRBV28 and TRBJ2-5; 9 positions match TRBD1. V shed 2 bases, J shed 2 bases, and the junction held 6 bases outside the gene matches. This CDR3 comprises 16 residues. Germline V gene lookup returns CDR1 MDHEN and CDR2 SYDVKM. For the CDR3, the DNA is TGTGCCAGCAGTTTAGAAGGGACAGGGTTGCAAGAGACCCAGTACTTC. It yields the protein CASSLEGTGLQETQYF.

The V call is TRBV7-9, the J call TRBJ2-7; 9 bases match TRBD1. Germline V gives CDR1 SEHNR, CDR2 FQNEAQ (reference sequence). This CDR3 comprises 17 residues. V shed 4 bases and J 3 bases; nucleotides not matched to a gene: 13. CDR3 bases: TGTGCCAGCAGCTCCGGACAGGGGTTCAGTGTGTACTACGAGCAGTACTTC. Residues: CASSSGQGFSVYYEQYF.

This clone was detected only once. The chain uses TRBV4-2 and TRBJ1-1; D gene unclear. This CDR3 comprises 17 residues. Germline V gives CDR1 LGHNA, CDR2 YNFKEQ. The ends were cut back, 3 bases at V and 1 base at J, with 18 bases in the middle. CDR3 loop: CASSQGSGIRWNTEAFF. The CDR3 DNA follows: TGTGCCAGCAGCCAGGGATCCGGGATTCGTTGGAACACTGAAGCTTTCTTT.

This chain links TRBV27 with TRBJ1-5; D is unresolved. Germline V lookup: CDR1 MNHEY, CDR2 SMNVEV (reference sequence). The CDR3 runs to 11 residues. V was clipped by 3 bases and J by 11 bases, with 8 bases between them. The CDR3 DNA follows: TGTGCCAGCAGTTTCGGGGATACCCAGCATTTT. Its translation is CASSFGDTQHF.

This sequence joins TRBV27 and TRBJ1-1; TRBD1 might be the D (5 bases). The CDR3 length is 14 residues. The germline V gene has CDR1 MNHEY and CDR2 SMNVEV (reference sequence). The V gene lost 1 base and the J gene lost 7 bases, with 13 bases spanning the gap. CDR3 amino acids: CASSLFWGLDEAFF. CDR3 bases: TGTGCCAGCAGTTTATTCTGGGGCTTGGATGAAGCTTTCTTT.

The V and J genes are TRBV2 and TRBJ2-2, with TRBD1 matching 7 bases. The germline V gene encodes CDR1 SNHLY and CDR2 FYNNEI. J lost 7 bases, V lost 2 bases, and 10 bases had no gene match. The CDR3 is 16 residues long. The CDR3 protein is CASSERRTGLVGELFF. The CDR3 DNA reads as TGTGCCAGCAGTGAAAGGAGGACAGGTTTGGTCGGGGAGCTGTTTTTT.

The genes are TRBV25-1 and TRBJ2-2; tentatively, D is TRBD2 (7 bases). This CDR3 has 15 amino acids. Trimming left V 3 bases short and J 10 bases short, with 18 bases between. Germline CDR1 reads MGHDK; CDR2 reads SYGVNS. CDR3 DNA sequence: TGTGCCAGCAGTGAGGCGGGCGGGGGCTCGGCGGAGCTGTTTTTT. This codes for CASSEAGGGSAELFF.

V is TRBV27 and J is TRBJ1-5; a possible D gene is TRBD1 (5 bases). Between the trimmed V and J ends, which lost 2 bases and 7 bases, there was a span of 15 bases. The V gene's germline CDR1 is MNHEY and CDR2 SMNVEV (reference sequence). The CDR3 covers 15 residues. As DNA, the CDR3 is TGTGCCAGCAGTTTAGGAGGGGCGCGCGGACAGCCCCAGCATTTT. It encodes CASSLGGARGQPQHF.

V usage is TRBV7-9 and J usage is TRBJ2-2, with D hard to call. CDR1 and CDR2 (germline): SEHNR, FQNEAQ (reference sequence). The CDR3 length is 15 residues. V lost 0 bases and J 3 bases, leaving 8 bases between the germline ends. The CDR3 sequence: CASSLAGSYTGELFF. The CDR3 DNA is TGTGCCAGCAGCTTAGCGGGCTCATACACCGGGGAGCTGTTTTTT.

This sequence joins TRBV30 and TRBJ1-3, with unresolved D. The length of the CDR3 is 15 residues. Germline V gene lookup returns CDR1 GTSNPN and CDR2 SVGIG (reference sequence). The V end lost 2 bases, the J end lost 0 bases, and 11 bases lay between the germline ends. CDR3 sequence reads: CAWSWPGLSGNTIYF. CDR3 nucleotides: TGTGCCTGGAGTTGGCCAGGCCTCTCTGGAAACACCATATATTTT.

This clone was detected only a few times. The rearrangement links TRBV25-1 to TRBJ2-1, with 12 bases fitting TRBD2. The length of the CDR3 is 14 residues. Germline values: CDR1 MGHDK, CDR2 SYGVNS. Trimming removed 4 bases from V and 9 bases from J; junction bases left unmatched: 4. The CDR3 here is CASSASGGAFEQFF. As DNA, the CDR3 is TGTGCCAGCAGTGCTAGCGGGGGGGCTTTTGAGCAGTTCTTC.

CDR3 in DNA: TGTGCCAGCAGTTTAAGGTCAGGGAACACCGGGGAGCTGTTTTTT. It codes for CASSLRSGNTGELFF. V usage is TRBV27 and J usage is TRBJ2-2; D gene unclear. The CDR3 contains 15 residues. Trimming cost V 2 bases and J 1 base, with 8 bases left between them. Germline V gene lookup returns CDR1 MNHEY and CDR2 SMNVEV (reference sequence).

The chain employs TRBV6-5 and TRBJ1-2; D gene unclear. This CDR3 comprises 14 residues. Trimming stripped 0 bases from V and 2 bases from J, with 7 bases between. CDR1 is MNHEY, CDR2 SVGAGI, per germline. The chain's CDR3 is CASSYSVGNYGYTF. In DNA, the CDR3 is TGTGCCAGCAGTTACTCGGTGGGCAACTATGGCTACACCTTC.